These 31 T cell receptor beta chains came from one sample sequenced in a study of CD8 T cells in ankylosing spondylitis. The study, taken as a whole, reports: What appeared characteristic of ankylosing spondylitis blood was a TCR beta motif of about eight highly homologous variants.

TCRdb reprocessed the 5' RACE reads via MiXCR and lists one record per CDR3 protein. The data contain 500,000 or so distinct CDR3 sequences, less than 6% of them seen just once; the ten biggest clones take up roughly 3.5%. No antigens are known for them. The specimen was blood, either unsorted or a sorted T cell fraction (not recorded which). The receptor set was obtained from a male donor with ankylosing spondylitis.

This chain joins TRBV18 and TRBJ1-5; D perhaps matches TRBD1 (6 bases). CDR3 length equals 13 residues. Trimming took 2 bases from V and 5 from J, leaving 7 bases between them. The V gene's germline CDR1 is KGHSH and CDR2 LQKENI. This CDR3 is CASSPGQYQPQHF. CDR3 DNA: TGTGCCAGCTCACCAGGACAGTATCAGCCCCAGCATTTT.

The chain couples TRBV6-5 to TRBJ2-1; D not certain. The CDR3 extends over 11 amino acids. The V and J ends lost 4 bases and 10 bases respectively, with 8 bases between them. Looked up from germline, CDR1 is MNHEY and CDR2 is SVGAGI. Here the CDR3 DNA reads TGTGCCAGCAGTTGGGGTGTCGAGCAGTTCTTC. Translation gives CASSWGVEQFF.

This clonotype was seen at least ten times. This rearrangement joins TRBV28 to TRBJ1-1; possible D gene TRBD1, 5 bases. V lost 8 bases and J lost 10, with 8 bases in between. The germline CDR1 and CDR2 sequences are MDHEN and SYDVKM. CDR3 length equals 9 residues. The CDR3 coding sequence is TGTGCCAGCGGCCAGGGAGCTTTCTTT. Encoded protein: CASGQGAFF. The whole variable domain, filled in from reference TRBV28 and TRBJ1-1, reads DVKVTQSSRYLVKRTGEKVFLECVQDMDHENMFWYRQDPGLGLRLIYFSYDVKMKEKGDIPEGYSVSREKKERFSLILESASTNQTSMYLCASGQGAFFGQGTRLTVV.

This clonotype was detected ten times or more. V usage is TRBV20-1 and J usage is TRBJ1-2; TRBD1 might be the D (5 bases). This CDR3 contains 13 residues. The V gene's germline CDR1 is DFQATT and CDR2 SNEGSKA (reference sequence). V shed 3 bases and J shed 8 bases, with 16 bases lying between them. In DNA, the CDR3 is TGCAGTGCTAGCCCTCCGGGGCCAGGCGGCTACACCTTC. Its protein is CSASPPGPGGYTF.

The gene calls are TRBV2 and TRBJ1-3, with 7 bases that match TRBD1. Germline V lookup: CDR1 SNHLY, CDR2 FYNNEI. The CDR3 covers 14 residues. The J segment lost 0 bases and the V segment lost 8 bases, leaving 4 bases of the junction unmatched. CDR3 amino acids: CASQGVHSGNTIYF. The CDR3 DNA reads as TGTGCCAGCCAGGGGGTGCACTCTGGAAACACCATATATTTT.

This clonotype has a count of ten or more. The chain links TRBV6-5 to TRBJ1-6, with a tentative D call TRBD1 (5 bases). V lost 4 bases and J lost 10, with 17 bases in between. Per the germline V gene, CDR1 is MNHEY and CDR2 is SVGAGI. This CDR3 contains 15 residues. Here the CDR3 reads CASSFGTLRESPLHF. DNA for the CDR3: TGTGCCAGCAGTTTCGGGACCCTTAGGGAGTCACCCCTCCACTTT.

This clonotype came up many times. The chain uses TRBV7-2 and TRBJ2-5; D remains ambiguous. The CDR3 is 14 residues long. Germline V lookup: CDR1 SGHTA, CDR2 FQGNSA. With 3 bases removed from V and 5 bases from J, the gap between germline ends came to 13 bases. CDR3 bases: TGTGCCAGCAGCTTCCCCGGGCCGAGGGAGACCCAGTACTTC. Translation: CASSFPGPRETQYF.

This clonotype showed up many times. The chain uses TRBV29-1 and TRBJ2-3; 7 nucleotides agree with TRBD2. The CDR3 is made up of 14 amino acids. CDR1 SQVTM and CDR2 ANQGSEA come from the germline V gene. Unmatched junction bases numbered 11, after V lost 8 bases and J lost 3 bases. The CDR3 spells CSSGGSGRTDTQYF. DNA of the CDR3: TGCAGCTCCGGCGGGAGTGGGAGGACAGATACGCAGTATTTT.

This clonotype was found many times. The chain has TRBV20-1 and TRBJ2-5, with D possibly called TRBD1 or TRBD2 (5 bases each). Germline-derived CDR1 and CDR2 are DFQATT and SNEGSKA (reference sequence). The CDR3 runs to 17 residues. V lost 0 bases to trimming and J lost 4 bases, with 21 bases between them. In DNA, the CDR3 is TGCAGTGCTAGAGATACCCAGACTATTAGGGGTACAGAGACCCAGTACTTC. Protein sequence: CSARDTQTIRGTETQYF.

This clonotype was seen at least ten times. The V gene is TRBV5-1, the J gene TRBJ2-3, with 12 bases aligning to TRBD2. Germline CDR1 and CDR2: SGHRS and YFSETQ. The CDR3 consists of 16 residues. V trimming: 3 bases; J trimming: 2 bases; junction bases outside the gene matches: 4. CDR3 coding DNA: TGCGCCAGCAGCTCGGGACTAGCGGGTTACACAGATACGCAGTATTTT. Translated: CASSSGLAGYTDTQYF.

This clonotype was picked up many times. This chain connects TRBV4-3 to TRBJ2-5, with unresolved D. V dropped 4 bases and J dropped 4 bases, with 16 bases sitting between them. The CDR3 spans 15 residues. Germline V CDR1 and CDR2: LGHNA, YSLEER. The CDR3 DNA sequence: TGCGCCAGCAGCCGTTCGACCAAAAGGAGAGAGACCCAGTACTTC. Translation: CASSRSTKRRETQYF.

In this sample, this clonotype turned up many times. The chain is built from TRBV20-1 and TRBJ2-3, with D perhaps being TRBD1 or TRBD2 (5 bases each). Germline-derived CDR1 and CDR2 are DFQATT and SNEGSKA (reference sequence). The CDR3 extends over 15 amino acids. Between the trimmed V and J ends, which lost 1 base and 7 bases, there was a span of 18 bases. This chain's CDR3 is CSARVPGTSVYTQYF. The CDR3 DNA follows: TGCAGTGCTAGAGTGCCCGGGACCTCCGTTTATACGCAGTATTTT.

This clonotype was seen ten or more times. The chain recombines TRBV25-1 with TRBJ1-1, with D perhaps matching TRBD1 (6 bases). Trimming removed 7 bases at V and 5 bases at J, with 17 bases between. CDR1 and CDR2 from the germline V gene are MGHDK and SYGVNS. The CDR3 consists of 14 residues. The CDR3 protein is CASMSHQGRTEAFF. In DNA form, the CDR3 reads TGTGCCAGCATGAGTCATCAGGGGCGGACTGAAGCTTTCTTT.

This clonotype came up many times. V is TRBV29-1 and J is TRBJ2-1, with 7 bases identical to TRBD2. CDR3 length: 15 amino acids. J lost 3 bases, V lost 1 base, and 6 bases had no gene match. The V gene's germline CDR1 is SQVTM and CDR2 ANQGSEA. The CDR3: CSVEGGGEIYNEQFF. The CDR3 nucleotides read TGCAGCGTTGAAGGGGGAGGGGAGATCTACAATGAGCAGTTCTTC.

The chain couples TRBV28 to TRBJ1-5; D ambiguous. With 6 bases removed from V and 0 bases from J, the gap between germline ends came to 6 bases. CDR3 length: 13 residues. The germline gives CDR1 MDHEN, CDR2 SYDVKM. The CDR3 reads CASSGYSNQPQHF. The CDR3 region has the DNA TGTGCCAGCAGCGGTTATAGCAATCAGCCCCAGCATTTT.

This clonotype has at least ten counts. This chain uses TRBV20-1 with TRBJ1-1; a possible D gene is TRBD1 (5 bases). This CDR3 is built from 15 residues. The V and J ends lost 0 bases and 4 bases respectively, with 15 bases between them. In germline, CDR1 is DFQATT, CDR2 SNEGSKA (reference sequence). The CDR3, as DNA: TGCAGTGCTAGAGATCTCGAAATAGGGGTCACTGAAGCTTTCTTT. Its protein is CSARDLEIGVTEAFF.

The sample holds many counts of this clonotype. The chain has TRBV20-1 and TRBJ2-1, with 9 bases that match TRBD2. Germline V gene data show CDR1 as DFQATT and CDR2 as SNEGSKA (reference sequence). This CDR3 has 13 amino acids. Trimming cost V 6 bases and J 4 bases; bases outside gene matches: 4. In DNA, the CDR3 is TGCAGTGCCGCGACTAGCGGATACAATGAGCAGTTCTTC. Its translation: CSAATSGYNEQFF.

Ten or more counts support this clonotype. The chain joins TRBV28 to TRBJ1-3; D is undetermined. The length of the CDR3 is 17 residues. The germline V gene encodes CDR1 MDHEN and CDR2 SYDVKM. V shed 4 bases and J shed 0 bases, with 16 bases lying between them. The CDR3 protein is CASSYSGSRFSGNTIYF. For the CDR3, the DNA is TGTGCCAGCAGTTACTCTGGAAGTAGATTCTCTGGAAACACCATATATTTT.

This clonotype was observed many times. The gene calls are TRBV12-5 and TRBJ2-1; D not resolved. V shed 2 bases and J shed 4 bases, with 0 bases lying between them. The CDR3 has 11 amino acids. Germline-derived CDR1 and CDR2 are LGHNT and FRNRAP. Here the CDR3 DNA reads TGTGCTAGTGGTTTGTACAATGAGCAGTTCTTC. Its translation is CASGLYNEQFF. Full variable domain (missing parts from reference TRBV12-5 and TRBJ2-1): DARVTQTPRHKVTEMGQEVTMRCQPILGHNTVFWYRQTMMQGLELLAYFRNRAPLDDSGMPKDRFSAEMPDATLATLKIQPSEPRDSAVYFCASGLYNEQFFGPGTRLTVL.

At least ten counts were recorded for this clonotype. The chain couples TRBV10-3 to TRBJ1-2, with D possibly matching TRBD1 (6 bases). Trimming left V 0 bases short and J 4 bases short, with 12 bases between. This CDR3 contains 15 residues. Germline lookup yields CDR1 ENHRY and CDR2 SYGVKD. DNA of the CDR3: TGTGCCATCAGTGAGTCGACAGGAGAAGGCTATGGCTACACCTTC. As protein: CAISESTGEGYGYTF.

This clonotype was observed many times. The CDR3 sequence is CASSRSPGGTEAFF. CDR3 nucleotides: TGCGCCAGCAGCAGGTCCCCAGGAGGCACTGAAGCTTTCTTT. The rearrangement uses TRBV5-1 and TRBJ1-1, with D hard to call. Trimming cost V 4 bases and J 4 bases, with 14 bases left between them. The CDR3 loop spans 14 amino acids. CDR1 and CDR2 from the germline V gene are SGHRS and YFSETQ.

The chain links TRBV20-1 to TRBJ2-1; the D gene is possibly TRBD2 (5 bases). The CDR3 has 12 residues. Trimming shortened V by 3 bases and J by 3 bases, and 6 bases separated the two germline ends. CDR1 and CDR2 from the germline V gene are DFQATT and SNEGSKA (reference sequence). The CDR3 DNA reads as TGCAGTGCTAGCCGGGGCTACAATGAGCAGTTCTTC. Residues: CSASRGYNEQFF.

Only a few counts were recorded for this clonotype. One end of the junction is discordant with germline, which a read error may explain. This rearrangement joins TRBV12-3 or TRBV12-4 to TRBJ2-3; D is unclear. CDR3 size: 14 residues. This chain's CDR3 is CASSGGVLTDAQYF. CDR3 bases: TGTGCCAGCAGTGGTGGCGTTCTCACAGATGCGCAGTATTTT.

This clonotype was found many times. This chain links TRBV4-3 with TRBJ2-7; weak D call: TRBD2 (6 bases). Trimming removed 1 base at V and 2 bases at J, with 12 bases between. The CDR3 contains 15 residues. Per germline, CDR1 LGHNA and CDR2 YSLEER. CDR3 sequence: CASSQVRGRPYEQYF. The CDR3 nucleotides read TGCGCCAGCAGCCAAGTGCGGGGTCGCCCCTACGAGCAGTACTTC.

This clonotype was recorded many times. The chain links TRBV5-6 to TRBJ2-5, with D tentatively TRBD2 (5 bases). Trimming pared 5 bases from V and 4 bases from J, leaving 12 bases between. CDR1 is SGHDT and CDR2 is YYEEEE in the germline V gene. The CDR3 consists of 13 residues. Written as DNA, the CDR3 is TGTGCCAGCAGTCTAGGACGGGGAGAGACCCAGTACTTC. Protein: CASSLGRGETQYF.

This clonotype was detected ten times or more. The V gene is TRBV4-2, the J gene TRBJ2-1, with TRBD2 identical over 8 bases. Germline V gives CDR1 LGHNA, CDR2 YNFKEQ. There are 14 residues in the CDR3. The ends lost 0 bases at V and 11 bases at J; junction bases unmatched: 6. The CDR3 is CASSQDGGLEKQFF. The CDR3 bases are TGTGCCAGCAGCCAAGACGGGGGACTAGAAAAGCAGTTCTTC.

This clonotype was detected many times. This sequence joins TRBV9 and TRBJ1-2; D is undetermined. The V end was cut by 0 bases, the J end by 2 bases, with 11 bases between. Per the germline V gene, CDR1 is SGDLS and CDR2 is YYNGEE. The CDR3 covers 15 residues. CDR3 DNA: TGTGCCAGCAGCGTAGGCCAGAAGGAGAACTATGGCTACACCTTC. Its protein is CASSVGQKENYGYTF. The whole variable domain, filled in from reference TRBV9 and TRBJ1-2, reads DSGVTQTPKHLITATGQRVTLRCSPRSGDLSVYWYQQSLDQGLQFLIQYYNGEERAKGNILERFSAQQFPDLHSELNLSSLELGDSALYFCASSVGQKENYGYTFGSGTRLTVV.

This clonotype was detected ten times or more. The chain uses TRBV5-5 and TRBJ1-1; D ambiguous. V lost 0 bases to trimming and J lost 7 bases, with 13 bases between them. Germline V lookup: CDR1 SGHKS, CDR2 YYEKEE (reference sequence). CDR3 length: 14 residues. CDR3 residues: CASSLVAGMIEAFF. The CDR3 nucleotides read TGTGCCAGCAGCTTGGTAGCCGGGATGATTGAAGCTTTCTTT.

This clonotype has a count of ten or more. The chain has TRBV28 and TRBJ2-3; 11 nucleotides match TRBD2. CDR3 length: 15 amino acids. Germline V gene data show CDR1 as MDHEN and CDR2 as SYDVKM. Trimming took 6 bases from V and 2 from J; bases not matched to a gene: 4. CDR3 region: CASSIAGGYTDTQYF. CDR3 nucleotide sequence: TGTGCCAGCAGCATAGCGGGAGGGTACACAGATACGCAGTATTTT.

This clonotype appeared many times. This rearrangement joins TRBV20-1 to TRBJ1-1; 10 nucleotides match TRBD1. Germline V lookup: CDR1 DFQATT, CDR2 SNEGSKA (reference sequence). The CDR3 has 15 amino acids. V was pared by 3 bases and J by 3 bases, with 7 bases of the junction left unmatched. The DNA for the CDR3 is TGCAGTGCTAGTACCGGGACAGGGGAGGACACTGAAGCTTTCTTT. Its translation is CSASTGTGEDTEAFF.

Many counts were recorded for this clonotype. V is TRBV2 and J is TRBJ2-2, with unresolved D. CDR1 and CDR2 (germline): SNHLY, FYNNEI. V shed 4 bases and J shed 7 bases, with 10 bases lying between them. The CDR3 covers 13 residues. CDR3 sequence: CASSAAAIGELFF. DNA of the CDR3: TGTGCCAGCAGTGCGGCAGCGATCGGGGAGCTGTTTTTT.